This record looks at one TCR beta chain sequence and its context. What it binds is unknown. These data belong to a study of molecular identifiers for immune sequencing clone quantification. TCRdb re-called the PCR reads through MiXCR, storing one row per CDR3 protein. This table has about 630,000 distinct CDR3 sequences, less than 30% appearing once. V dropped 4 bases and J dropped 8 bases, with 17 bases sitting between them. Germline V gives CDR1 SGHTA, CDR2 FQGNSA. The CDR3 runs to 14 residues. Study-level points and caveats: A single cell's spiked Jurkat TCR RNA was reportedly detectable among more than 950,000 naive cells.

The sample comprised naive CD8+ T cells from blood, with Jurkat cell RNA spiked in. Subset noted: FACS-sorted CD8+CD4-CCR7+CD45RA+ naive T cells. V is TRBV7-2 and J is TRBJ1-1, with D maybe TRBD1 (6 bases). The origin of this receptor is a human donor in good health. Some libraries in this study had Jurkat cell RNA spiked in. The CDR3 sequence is CASSSSKRGTEAFF. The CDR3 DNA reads TGTGCCAGCAGCTCCTCGAAGAGGGGGACGGAAGCTTTCTTT.